These 24 T cell receptor beta chains were sequenced from one sample in a study of blood T cells in healthy people across ages. Sample-barcoded 5' priming and a J-beta primer mix drove a second PCR of roughly 6 to 12 cycles. TCRdb reprocessed the 5' RACE reads with MiXCR, giving one entry per CDR3 protein. The profile covers fewer than 600,000 distinct CDR3 sequences, with roughly a quarter appearing a single time and 3% to 4% taken by the ten largest. This sample also belongs to another study, concerning T cells of mothers and their children.

The source material was blood. The source is a boy under 10 years old in good health.

The chain is built from TRBV5-1 and TRBJ2-5; D ambiguous. Matching the DNA end better, TRBJ2-7 makes the J call doubtful. This CDR3 region has 15 residues. Germline V gene sequence: CDR1 SGHRS, CDR2 YFSETQ. The DNA for the CDR3 is TGCGCCAGCAGCTTGGACCGGGCCCAGCCTAACGAGCAGTACTTC. Translation gives CASSLDRAQPNEQYF.

This chain links TRBV12-3 or TRBV12-4 with TRBJ1-1; 9 bases agree with TRBD1. The CDR3 runs 16 residues. The J segment lost 1 base and the V segment lost 7 bases, leaving 10 bases of the junction unmatched. CDR3 sequence (DNA): TGTGCCAGCAATCCCGGGAGGGACAGGGAGAACACTGAAGCTTTCTTT. This codes for CASNPGRDRENTEAFF.

This clonotype was observed a handful of times. The chain employs TRBV29-1 and TRBJ2-3, with D unclear. Germline values: CDR1 SQVTM, CDR2 ANQGSEA. The CDR3 is 11 residues long. V dropped 6 bases and J dropped 6 bases, with 10 bases sitting between them. The CDR3 bases are TGCAGCGTGGGCCCCCACGATACGCAGTATTTT. This translates into CSVGPHDTQYF.

The CDR3 loop is CASSPYWDRGTYEQYF. The CDR3 region has the DNA TGTGCCAGCAGTCCCTACTGGGACAGGGGAACCTACGAGCAGTACTTC. The chain is built from TRBV7-8 and TRBJ2-7; 10 positions agree with TRBD1. In germline, CDR1 is SGHVS, CDR2 FQNEAQ. V was pared by 6 bases and J by 2 bases, with 10 bases of the junction left unmatched. The CDR3 is 16 amino acids.

This clonotype showed up just a few times. The gene calls are TRBV3-1 and TRBJ2-7, with D uncertain. Looked up from germline, CDR1 is LGHDT and CDR2 is YNNKEL (reference sequence). This CDR3 spans 12 amino acids. With 0 bases removed from V and 2 bases from J, the gap between germline ends came to 2 bases. The CDR3 region is CASSQDPYEQYF. DNA for the CDR3: TGTGCCAGCAGCCAAGATCCCTACGAGCAGTACTTC.

This clonotype was detected only a few times. V is TRBV29-1 and J is TRBJ2-6, with D possibly being TRBD2 (5 bases). V gave up 6 bases and J gave up 4 bases, with 13 bases separating them. Per germline, CDR1 SQVTM and CDR2 ANQGSEA. This CDR3 region has 14 residues. CDR3 loop: CSVDSVAGANVLTF. CDR3 nucleotides: TGCAGCGTCGATAGCGTCGCCGGGGCCAACGTCCTGACTTTC.

There are a few counts of this clonotype. The J gene is TRBJ1-1, the V gene TRBV2; D ambiguous. CDR1 and CDR2 (germline): SNHLY, FYNNEI. CDR3 size: 11 residues. V shed 10 bases and J shed 1 base, with 7 bases lying between them. DNA of the CDR3: TGTGCCAATAGGGAGAACACTGAAGCTTTCTTT. Translation gives CANRENTEAFF.

The chain couples TRBV3-1 to TRBJ1-2; the D is unclear. Germline V lookup: CDR1 LGHDT, CDR2 YNNKEL (reference sequence). The CDR3 is made up of 14 amino acids. V lost 0 bases, J lost 4 bases, and 9 bases lay in between. The CDR3 nucleotides read TGTGCCAGCAGCCAAGAGGTGGGCGTCTATGGCTACACCTTC. It translates to CASSQEVGVYGYTF.

The chain links TRBV6-6 to TRBJ2-1, with 13 nucleotides matching TRBD2. The CDR3 consists of 17 residues. Losses at the gene ends were 2 bases for V and 7 bases for J; bases not matched to a gene: 8. Germline CDR1 and CDR2: MNHNY and SVGAGI (reference sequence). CDR3 loop: CASSYGTSGAMRNEQFF. Here the CDR3 DNA reads TGTGCCAGCAGTTACGGGACTAGCGGGGCGATGAGGAATGAGCAGTTCTTC.

This clonotype was counted only a few times. This chain joins TRBV2 and TRBJ1-1; perhaps TRBD1 as D (6 bases). The CDR3 is made up of 13 amino acids. V was trimmed by 10 bases and J by 0 bases, leaving 12 bases between them. Germline values: CDR1 SNHLY, CDR2 FYNNEI. The CDR3: CATTPGVNTEAFF. As DNA, the CDR3 is TGTGCCACCACTCCAGGGGTGAACACTGAAGCTTTCTTT.

This chain uses TRBV20-1 with TRBJ2-7; 8 bases map to TRBD1. The junction had 5 bases not matched to a gene; V was cut back by 1 base and J by 3 bases. Germline V gene sequence: CDR1 DFQATT, CDR2 SNEGSKA (reference sequence). The CDR3 length is 14 residues. In DNA, the CDR3 is TGCAGTGCTAGAGCCATGGGACAGGACTACGAGCAGTACTTC. As protein: CSARAMGQDYEQYF.

A few counts support this clonotype. The chain joins TRBV9 to TRBJ2-7; 14 nucleotides agree with TRBD2. Trimming at V came to 3 bases and at J to 4 bases, leaving 3 bases not matched to a gene. CDR3 length equals 15 residues. Looked up from germline, CDR1 is SGDLS and CDR2 is YYNGEE. The CDR3 bases are TGTGCCAGCAGCGACGGGACTAGCGGGAGTTACGAGCAGTACTTC. Its protein product is CASSDGTSGSYEQYF.

This clonotype was counted a few times. The chain recombines TRBV20-1 with TRBJ1-6, with D hard to call. Per the germline V gene, CDR1 is DFQATT and CDR2 is SNEGSKA (reference sequence). V shed 2 bases and J shed 7 bases, with 12 bases lying between them. The CDR3 has 14 amino acids. The CDR3 DNA reads as TGCAGTGCTAGAATCGACCGTGCAAATTCACCCCTCCACTTT. Translating gives CSARIDRANSPLHF.

This clonotype was counted only a few times. V is TRBV20-1 and J is TRBJ2-1, with 15 bases lining up with TRBD2. V dropped 5 bases and J dropped 7; count of bases not matched to a gene: 3. CDR3 length equals 14 residues. Germline assignment: CDR1 DFQATT and CDR2 SNEGSKA (reference sequence). CDR3 in amino acids: CSAWGLAGGNEQFF. The DNA of the CDR3 is TGCAGTGCTTGGGGACTAGCGGGAGGTAATGAGCAGTTCTTC.

V usage is TRBV19 and J usage is TRBJ1-2; weak D call: TRBD1 (5 bases). Between the trimmed V and J ends, which lost 4 bases and 6 bases, there was a span of 21 bases. The CDR3 covers 16 residues. Germline CDR1 is LNHDA and CDR2 is SQIVND (reference sequence). This CDR3 is CASSKLSGSLTDGYTF. The CDR3 DNA reads as TGTGCCAGTAGTAAATTGTCAGGGAGCTTGACGGATGGCTACACCTTC.

This clonotype was detected only a few times. This chain uses TRBV14 with TRBJ2-3; TRBD2 matches 10 bases. CDR3 length: 17 amino acids. Germline V gene sequence: CDR1 SGHDN, CDR2 FVKESK. The V gene end was trimmed by 2 bases and the J gene end by 3 bases; junction bases not matched to a gene: 8. DNA of the CDR3: TGTGCCAGCAGCCAAATAAGCGGGGGGGCCGAGACAGATACGCAGTATTTT. This gives the protein CASSQISGGAETDTQYF.

To note about this clonotype: The conserved phenylalanine or tryptophan normally closing the CDR3 is absent here, so this likely arose from a read error. The DNA is left out, because the CDR3 cannot be placed on it with certainty; the CDR3 is given as TCRdb lists it. V is TRBV10-3 and J is TRBJ2-7; the DNA was not used to check the table's D call, TRBD2. Germline V gene sequence: CDR1 ENHRY, CDR2 SYGVKD. The CDR3 totals 11 residues, both ends included. The CDR3 sequence is CAISPGLALYS.

The chain has TRBV29-1 and TRBJ2-5; tentative D call: TRBD2 (6 bases). The CDR3 consists of 13 residues. Germline assignment: CDR1 SQVTM and CDR2 ANQGSEA. V lost 7 bases and J 5 bases, leaving 17 bases between the germline ends. The CDR3 DNA is TGCAGCGCCCGGGGGTTGCCTTGGGAGACCCAGTACTTC. The encoded protein is CSARGLPWETQYF. Using reference TRBV29-1 and TRBJ2-5 for the parts outside the CDR3, the full variable domain is SAVISQKPSRDICQRGTSLTIQCQVDSQVTMMFWYRQQPGQSLTLIATANQGSEATYESGFVIDKFPISRPNLTFSTLTVSNMSPEDSSIYLCSARGLPWETQYFGPGTRLLVL.

This clonotype appeared a few times. The V and J genes are TRBV4-1 and TRBJ2-7, with D possibly being TRBD1 or TRBD2 (5 bases each). The V gene's germline CDR1 is MGHRA and CDR2 YSYEKL. The V end lost 3 bases, the J end lost 7 bases, and 19 bases lay between the germline ends. This CDR3 is 15 amino acids long. The CDR3 DNA is TGCGCCAGCAGCCACCCCAAGGGGAGTCCTGGAGAGCAGTACTTC. Protein product: CASSHPKGSPGEQYF.

The chain uses TRBV11-2 and TRBJ2-5; no reliable D call. The CDR3 is made up of 15 amino acids. Germline-derived CDR1 and CDR2 are SGHAT and FQNNGV. V lost 0 bases and J 5 bases, leaving 13 bases between the germline ends. CDR3 sequence: CASSLDGGRGETQYF. The CDR3 nucleotides are TGTGCCAGCAGCTTAGATGGCGGTCGAGGCGAGACCCAGTACTTC.

V usage is TRBV10-3 and J usage is TRBJ2-3; 8 nucleotides line up with TRBD1. Looked up from germline, CDR1 is ENHRY and CDR2 is SYGVKD. The J segment lost 2 bases and the V segment lost 7 bases, leaving 2 bases of the junction unmatched. This CDR3 contains 13 residues. The CDR3 sequence: CAINQGATDTQYF. The CDR3 coding sequence is TGTGCCATCAACCAGGGGGCCACAGATACGCAGTATTTT.

The chain joins TRBV11-2 to TRBJ2-7, with D possibly called TRBD1 or TRBD2 (5 bases each). The CDR3 is 15 amino acids. Germline V gives CDR1 SGHAT, CDR2 FQNNGV. V lost 3 bases and J 5 bases, leaving 17 bases between the germline ends. The CDR3 nucleotides are TGTGCCAGCAGCTTGGAGGCGGACAACCACCACGAGCAGTACTTC. Amino acids: CASSLEADNHHEQYF.

This clonotype was detected ten times or more. The chain employs TRBV27 and TRBJ2-7; D not resolved. The CDR3 has 11 residues. V shed 5 bases and J shed 6 bases, with 8 bases lying between them. The germline gives CDR1 MNHEY, CDR2 SMNVEV (reference sequence). The CDR3 sequence: CASSGRGEQYF. For the CDR3, the DNA is TGTGCCAGCAGTGGACGCGGCGAGCAGTACTTC.

The J gene is TRBJ2-7, the V gene TRBV2, with 7 bases fitting TRBD1. After removal of 7 bases from V and 0 bases from J, the junction contained 15 bases not matched to a gene. CDR1 is SNHLY and CDR2 is FYNNEI in the germline V gene. CDR3 length: 17 amino acids. The CDR3: CASITDRAHPSSYEQYF. CDR3 coding DNA: TGTGCCAGCATCACCGACAGGGCTCACCCTAGCTCCTACGAGCAGTACTTC.